This T cell receptor (beta chain) was captured in a study of patients and donors after allogeneic stem cell transplantation. In germline, CDR1 is SGHNT, CDR2 YYREEE (reference sequence). The CDR3 has 13 amino acids. In this sample, this clonotype turned up a few times. A read error may produce the germline difference seen at one junction end. Via MiXCR, TCRdb re-called the RT-PCR reads, giving one row per CDR3 protein. The table lists 390,000 or so distinct CDR3 sequences, more than 15% of them singletons. This TCR came from a human donor who was either an allogeneic HSCT recipient or a stem cell or donor lymphocyte infusion donor (not recorded which). It is not recorded whose cells these are; they may come from a transplant donor. The rearrangement joins TRBV5-4 to TRBJ2-5; D is undetermined. Sequencing was carried out using blood, either unsorted or a sorted T cell fraction (not recorded which). Here the CDR3 reads CASSEDRQGTQYF. Here the CDR3 DNA reads TGTGCCAGCAGCGAGGACCGTCAAGGGACCCAGTACTTC.